The rows below give T cell receptor beta chains drawn from one sample of a study of T cells expressing NK-cell markers. TCRdb reprocessed the 5' RACE reads; each CDR3 protein has one entry and no DNA is given. The sample's table shows about 150,000 distinct CDR3 sequences. Sequencing used blood T cells: a sorted CD56 or NKG2C T cell subset, CD4+ or CD8+ T cells, or bulk PBMC T cells (not recorded which). All receptors come from a woman aged 45-65 years in good health. Both conserved end residues are part of each CDR3. Each record gives: CDR3 protein, J gene, V gene.

cdr3_aa: CASSFEGLAETQYF
j_call: TRBJ2-5
v_call: TRBV12-3/TRBV12-4

cdr3_aa: CASSFLGEETQYF
j_call: TRBJ2-5
v_call: TRBV27

cdr3_aa: CATIRQGGTEAFF
j_call: TRBJ1-1
v_call: TRBV7-9

cdr3_aa: CASSLALPSGSNEQFF
j_call: TRBJ2-1
v_call: TRBV5-1

cdr3_aa: CAWSVAQRYNEQFF
j_call: TRBJ2-1
v_call: TRBV30

cdr3_aa: CASSLQSLNTEAFF
j_call: TRBJ1-1
v_call: TRBV27

cdr3_aa: CASSDQLAGGGETQYF
j_call: TRBJ2-5
v_call: TRBV6-1

cdr3_aa: CASSLGQGHQETQYF
j_call: TRBJ2-5
v_call: TRBV27

cdr3_aa: CSASVSGRAIDTQYF
j_call: TRBJ2-3
v_call: TRBV20-1

cdr3_aa: CASGLPGQGNTEAFF
j_call: TRBJ1-1
v_call: TRBV25-1

cdr3_aa: CSARPRTSGIGEQYF
j_call: TRBJ2-7
v_call: TRBV20-1

cdr3_aa: CASGPGGPYGYTF
j_call: TRBJ1-2
v_call: TRBV19

cdr3_aa: CASRKLGNTEAFF
j_call: TRBJ1-1
v_call: TRBV19

cdr3_aa: CASSPHVNTEAFF
j_call: TRBJ1-1
v_call: TRBV7-9

cdr3_aa: CASSNYRDGTEAFF
j_call: TRBJ1-1
v_call: TRBV19

cdr3_aa: CSVEGEYTGELFF
j_call: TRBJ2-2
v_call: TRBV29-1

cdr3_aa: CSADIAGVNEQFF
j_call: TRBJ2-1
v_call: TRBV20-1

cdr3_aa: CASSSTRGAVGEQFF
j_call: TRBJ2-1
v_call: TRBV7-9

cdr3_aa: CASTRTEENYGYTF
j_call: TRBJ1-2
v_call: TRBV12-3/TRBV12-4

cdr3_aa: CASRTVRVAGDLNDHNEQFF
j_call: TRBJ2-1
v_call: TRBV19

cdr3_aa: CASSLGTRADTQYF
j_call: TRBJ2-3
v_call: TRBV12-3/TRBV12-4

cdr3_aa: CASSPVTRESSYNEQFF
j_call: TRBJ2-1
v_call: TRBV28

cdr3_aa: CASSYYGLNTGELFF
j_call: TRBJ2-2
v_call: TRBV6-5

cdr3_aa: CASSLSNTGELFF
j_call: TRBJ2-2
v_call: TRBV7-9

cdr3_aa: CASSAQGGGQLVRGYTF
j_call: TRBJ1-2
v_call: TRBV10-2

cdr3_aa: CASSSETRGYTGELFF
j_call: TRBJ2-2
v_call: TRBV27

cdr3_aa: CASSEGGGQPQHF
j_call: TRBJ1-5
v_call: TRBV2

cdr3_aa: CASSLASRDQDTQYF
j_call: TRBJ2-3
v_call: TRBV7-9

cdr3_aa: CASSLFPTGGDGNTEAFF
j_call: TRBJ1-1
v_call: TRBV5-1

cdr3_aa: CASSLPPSGADYNEQFF
j_call: TRBJ2-1
v_call: TRBV7-9

cdr3_aa: CASNTRANSYEQYF
j_call: TRBJ2-7
v_call: TRBV13